These 10 T cell receptor beta chains were sequenced from one sample in a study of identical twins (dated by TCRdb to the mid-2010s). To prepare the library, 5' RACE was applied. Sequencing was carried out with an Illumina HiSeq 2000. TCRdb's own reprocessing of the public reads used fastp at Q25 and MiXCR and kept productive beta chains. CDR3 protein sequences are deduplicated, and each keeps its most common genes and DNA. A total of approximately 220,000 distinct CDR3 sequences appear in this sample, about 7.5% of them only once. Roughly 5.4% of the sample rests with the top ten. The sample was also reused in another study, on yellow fever vaccine responses in identical twins.

The sequencing sample was made of CD8+ T cells sorted from blood. The receptors derive from a woman aged 18-35 years in good health.

This chain links TRBV21-1 with TRBJ2-7; the table's D gene call, TRBD1, was not cross checked with the DNA. TRBV21-1 is recorded as a pseudogene. CDR3 length equals 18 residues. CDR3 nucleotide sequence: TGTGCCAGCAGCAAAGGGGCTTTATTCGGGGACAGGATACACGAGCAGTACTTC. Protein: CASSKGALFGDRIHEQYF.

This clonotype was seen repeatedly, ten times or more. The V gene is TRBV6-5, the J gene TRBJ2-7; perhaps TRBD1 as D (6 bases). From germline, CDR1 is MNHEY and CDR2 SVGAGI. The CDR3 extends over 14 amino acids. Trimming left V 0 bases short and J 5 bases short, with 11 bases between. CDR3 in DNA: TGTGCCAGCAGTTACTCTGGGACACTGGACGAGCAGTACGTC. Protein product: CASSYSGTLDEQYV.

This clonotype was detected ten times or more. This chain links TRBV28 with TRBJ2-1; 11 bases fit TRBD2. Per germline, CDR1 MDHEN and CDR2 SYDVKM. With 6 bases clipped from V and 5 bases from J, the junction kept 3 bases outside the gene matches. The CDR3 is made up of 14 amino acids. Written as DNA, the CDR3 is TGTGCCAGCAGATCGGGACTAGCGGACAATGAGCAGTTCTTC. Its protein product is CASRSGLADNEQFF.

This clonotype has a count of ten or more. This sequence joins TRBV7-8 and TRBJ2-3; D is unresolved. V lost 1 base and J lost 2, with 10 bases in between. Germline-derived CDR1 and CDR2 are SGHVS and FQNEAQ. The CDR3 consists of 15 residues. The CDR3 DNA sequence: TGTGCCAGCAGCTTAGTTATGGGGAACACAGATACGCAGTATTTT. Translating gives CASSLVMGNTDTQYF.

The rearrangement links TRBV2 to TRBJ2-5; 11 bases match TRBD2. The V segment lost 6 bases and the J segment 1 base; nucleotides outside the gene matches: 10. Germline V gene sequence: CDR1 SNHLY, CDR2 FYNNEI. The CDR3 sequence is 17 residues long. The CDR3 bases are TGTGCCAGCAGAGCGGAACTAGCGGGGGTGTCCCAAGAGACCCAGTACTTC. It encodes CASRAELAGVSQETQYF.

This clonotype showed up many times. The chain employs TRBV15 and TRBJ2-5; D is unresolved. In germline, CDR1 is LNHNV, CDR2 YYDKDF (reference sequence). V was trimmed by 8 bases and J by 4 bases, leaving 17 bases between them. The CDR3 extends over 14 amino acids. The CDR3 reads CATSVPGTGETQYF. Here the CDR3 DNA reads TGTGCCACCTCCGTACCTGGCACGGGAGAGACCCAGTACTTC.

Many counts were recorded for this clonotype. The chain is built from TRBV3-1 and TRBJ2-3; 11 nucleotides match TRBD2. The trim removed 4 bases at V and 10 bases at J, leaving 10 bases unmatched. The CDR3 is made up of 15 amino acids. Germline V CDR1 and CDR2: LGHDT, YNNKEL (reference sequence). CDR3 DNA sequence: TGTGCCAGCAGCCTGGGACTAGCGGAGGGGATGGCGCAGTATTTT. Protein: CASSLGLAEGMAQYF.

The chain couples TRBV2 to TRBJ2-1; D is undetermined. In germline, CDR1 is SNHLY, CDR2 FYNNEI. Trimming took off 2 bases at V and 10 bases at J, with 6 bases between the two ends. The CDR3 loop spans 11 amino acids. The CDR3 DNA sequence: TGTGCCAGCAGTGAACTCGCCGAGCAGTTCTTC. This sequence encodes CASSELAEQFF.

This clonotype has just a few counts. This chain links TRBV4-1 with TRBJ1-2; D remains unclear. The CDR3 runs to 13 residues. Germline loops: CDR1 MGHRA, CDR2 YSYEKL. V was shortened by 10 bases and J by 6 bases, with 18 bases between the two germline ends. CDR3 coding DNA: TGCGCCATCCTTAAAGATCCAGGAGATGGCTACACCTTC. Protein sequence: CAILKDPGDGYTF.

This clonotype was found many times. V usage is TRBV15 and J usage is TRBJ2-1; 8 bases fit TRBD2. The ends lost 5 bases at V and 12 bases at J; junction bases unmatched: 15. This CDR3 has 15 residues. Per germline, CDR1 LNHNV and CDR2 YYDKDF (reference sequence). The CDR3 loop reads CATSFRLGLAEGQFF. The CDR3 coding sequence is TGTGCCACCAGCTTCCGACTAGGACTAGCAGAGGGGCAGTTCTTC.